This is a list of T cell receptor beta chains from one sample in a study of CD8+ T cells in alopecia areata. TCRdb's copy holds only in-frame clones and misses some; the assay was immunoSEQ multiplex PCR. Of approximately 210,000 clones in the sample, less than 65% were seen once. The source was CD4+ T cells sorted from blood, collected at week 4, from a patient treated with tofacitinib. The source is a human donor with alopecia areata. CDR3s include the opening cysteine and the closing phenylalanine or tryptophan. A D gene is named only where the DNA matches it firmly. Clone size, where shown, is once, few, many, or a class for clones that have expanded.

V gene,J gene,D gene,clone size,CDR3 DNA,CDR3 protein
TRBV29-1,TRBJ2-5,-,-,TGCAGCGTTGAGGGACTTACCAAAGAGACCCAGTACTTC,CSVEGLTKETQYF
TRBV5-1,TRBJ1-5,-,once,TGCGCCAGCAGCTTGGGGGAAAATCAGCCCCAGCATTTT,CASSLGENQPQHF
TRBV10-3,TRBJ1-1,TRBD1,-,TGTGCCATCAGTGAAGGTACAGGGGTCCTGAACACTGAAGCTTTCTTT,CAISEGTGVLNTEAFF
TRBV10-3,TRBJ1-2,-,-,TGTGCCTCCACTGACCGGAGTGATGGGATCGGCTATGGCTACACCTTC,CASTDRSDGIGYGYTF
TRBV12-5,TRBJ2-3,TRBD2,once,TGTGCTAGTGGCCTGGGGACTAGCGGGGTAGAAGATACGCAGTATTTT,CASGLGTSGVEDTQYF
TRBV2,TRBJ1-4,-,-,TGTGCCAGCAGAGACAGTGGGGAAAAACTGTTTTTT,CASRDSGEKLFF
TRBV29-1,TRBJ2-7,-,-,TGCAGCGTTGCCCTAGACGGGGTCCTCTACGAGCAGTACTTC,CSVALDGVLYEQYF
TRBV7-9,TRBJ1-2,-,-,TGTGCCAGCACCCCATTATCGGGCTACACCTTC,CASTPLSGYTF
TRBV4-3,TRBJ1-3,-,few,TGCGCCAGCAGCCAAGTTCAGGGAAACACCATATATTTT,CASSQVQGNTIYF
TRBV6-5,TRBJ1-5,-,-,TGTGCCAGCAGCCCAGGCGCAGGACATCAGCCCCAGCATTTT,CASSPGAGHQPQHF
TRBV29-1,TRBJ1-6,-,-,TGCAGCGTTGAAGGGGACGCCTTT,CSVEGDAF
TRBV2,TRBJ2-5,TRBD2,-,TGTGCCAGCAGAAAGGGACTAGCGGGGACCCAAGAGACCCAGTACTTC,CASRKGLAGTQETQYF
TRBV5-6,TRBJ2-4,-,few,TGTGCCAGCAGCTTGGACCTGGAGGGCATTCAGTACTTC,CASSLDLEGIQYF
TRBV29-1,TRBJ2-5,-,few,TGCAGCGTTGGAAGGCGGTTACAAGAGACCCAGTACTTC,CSVGRRLQETQYF
TRBV27,TRBJ2-7,TRBD1,-,TGTGCCAGCAGGTGGACAGGGGGATACGAGCAGTACTTC,CASRWTGGYEQYF
TRBV30,TRBJ1-5,-,-,TGTGCCTGGAGATCGCCAGGACAGCCCCAGCATTTT,CAWRSPGQPQHF
TRBV2,TRBJ2-5,-,-,TGTGCCAGCAGTGAGGAAGAGACCCAGTACTTC,CASSEEETQYF
TRBV10-2,TRBJ1-1,-,-,TGCGCCAGCAGTGGCGGGAACACTGAAGCTTTCTTT,CASSGGNTEAFF
TRBV7-9,TRBJ2-1,TRBD2,-,TGTGCCAGCAGCCGACTCGGGGGGACTGAGCAGTTCTTC,CASSRLGGTEQFF
TRBV11-1,TRBJ2-1,-,many,TGTGCCAGCAGCGGCGACGGGGGACCTTACAATGAGCAGTTCTTC,CASSGDGGPYNEQFF
TRBV29-1,TRBJ1-2,-,-,TGCAGCGCCCGACAGCTTCTCTATGGCTACACCTTC,CSARQLLYGYTF
TRBV7-9,TRBJ2-7,-,-,TGTGCCAGCAGCTCCCCAGAGGGCAGGAGCTCCTACGAGCAGTACTTC,CASSSPEGRSSYEQYF
TRBV7-8,TRBJ1-1,-,-,TGTGCCAGCAGCTTAGGAACACCGGGCTCGAACACTGAAGCTTTCTTT,CASSLGTPGSNTEAFF
TRBV19,TRBJ1-4,-,once,TGTGCCAGTAGTAACAGACCTCAGGGGAATGATGAAAAACTGTTTTTT,CASSNRPQGNDEKLFF
TRBV29-1,TRBJ1-6,TRBD1,-,TGCAGCGTATCGCAGGGGGCTCAAAATTCACCCCTCCACTTT,CSVSQGAQNSPLHF
TRBV19,TRBJ2-6,-,-,TGTGCCAGTAGCCTCATGCCCTCTGGGGCCAACGTCCTGACTTTC,CASSLMPSGANVLTF
TRBV29-1,TRBJ1-1,-,few,TGCAGCGTCGCTCGGGGTGACACTGAAGCTTTCTTT,CSVARGDTEAFF
TRBV7-9,TRBJ2-3,-,few,TGTGCCAGCAGCCCATCGACTAGAATAGCAGATACGCAGTATTTT,CASSPSTRIADTQYF
TRBV5-6,TRBJ2-1,-,-,TGTGCCAGCAGCTTATACTTGAATGAGCAGTTCTTC,CASSLYLNEQFF
TRBV2,TRBJ2-3,-,few,TGTGCCAGCAGTTCGAGCTATACGCAGTATTTT,CASSSSYTQYF
TRBV6-5,TRBJ1-6,-,-,TGTGCCAGCAGGACCTGGACGGGGGTCGGACCCCTCCACTTT,CASRTWTGVGPLHF